A selection of T cell receptor beta chains follows, all from one sample in a study of cytomegalovirus exposure and HLA in healthy donors. Data came from immunoSEQ multiplex PCR; TCRdb stores just in-frame clones and leaves some out. The sample carries approximately 120,000 clones, about 74% recorded once. The sample taken for sequencing was PBMCs. These receptor sequences come from a woman aged 45 to 65 in good health and CMV-seropositive. CDR3s include the opening cysteine and the closing phenylalanine or tryptophan. The D gene is left open where the match is weak. Where a row states a size, it is once, few, many or the class of an expanded clone; other rows omit it.

DNA: TGTGCCAGTCAACTAGGCACATCCACAGATACGCAGTATTTT; CDR3: CASQLGTSTDTQYF; V: TRBV2; D: .; J: TRBJ2-3; size: few
DNA: TGTGCCAGCAGTCTACAGGGTTCTAGCTATGGCTACACCTTC; CDR3: CASSLQGSSYGYTF; V: TRBV27; D: .; J: TRBJ1-2; size: .
DNA: TGTGCCAGCAGCCCCAACCCAGGGCGATATTCCGGGGAGCTGTTTTTT; CDR3: CASSPNPGRYSGELFF; V: TRBV9; D: .; J: TRBJ2-2; size: .
DNA: TGTGCCAGCGGCCCCTGGACTGCGCTGGCCGGGGAGCTGTTTTTT; CDR3: CASGPWTALAGELFF; V: TRBV11-2; D: .; J: TRBJ2-2; size: .
DNA: TGTGCCAGCAGTACAAACCGGGGTTTTAACTATGGCTACACCTTC; CDR3: CASSTNRGFNYGYTF; V: TRBV27; D: .; J: TRBJ1-2; size: .
DNA: TGTGCCTGGAGTCTCGGGACAGGGAGCAATCAGCCCCAGCATTTT; CDR3: CAWSLGTGSNQPQHF; V: TRBV30; D: TRBD1; J: TRBJ1-5; size: .
DNA: TGTGCCAGCAGCTTAGACAGGGGCGATGAGCAGTTCTTC; CDR3: CASSLDRGDEQFF; V: TRBV7-7; D: TRBD1; J: TRBJ2-1; size: few
DNA: TGTGCCAGCAGCCAGGGGGCACGAGATACGCAGTATTTT; CDR3: CASSQGARDTQYF; V: TRBV5-6; D: TRBD1; J: TRBJ2-3; size: few
DNA: TGTGCCAGCAGGACCGGACAGGGGAACACCGGGGAGCTGTTTTTT; CDR3: CASRTGQGNTGELFF; V: TRBV11-2; D: TRBD1; J: TRBJ2-2; size: .
DNA: TGCGCCAGCAGTACAGGGGTCCTTTCACCCCTCCACTTT; CDR3: CASSTGVLSPLHF; V: TRBV10-2; D: TRBD1; J: TRBJ1-6; size: .
DNA: TGTGCCAGCAGCGTCCAGGGGAGCGCACAGTTCTTC; CDR3: CASSVQGSAQFF; V: TRBV11-3; D: .; J: TRBJ2-1; size: many
DNA: TGCAGCGTTATCGGGGGTAAAGAGACCCAGTACTTC; CDR3: CSVIGGKETQYF; V: TRBV29-1; D: .; J: TRBJ2-5; size: .
DNA: TGTGCCATCAGTGAGACGGTGGTAGATACCTATGGCTACACCTTC; CDR3: CAISETVVDTYGYTF; V: TRBV10-3; D: .; J: TRBJ1-2; size: few
DNA: TGTGCCAGCAGCCTACAGGGAATCGAGCAGTACTTC; CDR3: CASSLQGIEQYF; V: TRBV7-2; D: .; J: TRBJ2-7; size: .
DNA: TGTGCCAGCAGTTTATGTGCCCCACAGGGGTTAGCCAAAAACATTCAGTACTTC; CDR3: CASSLCAPQGLAKNIQYF; V: TRBV27; D: TRBD1; J: TRBJ2-4; size: .
DNA: TGTGCCACGCAACCTCGAGTAGCGGGGTACAATGAGCAGTTCTTC; CDR3: CATQPRVAGYNEQFF; V: TRBV7-9; D: TRBD2; J: TRBJ2-1; size: once
DNA: TGTGCCAGCAGCTTAACGACCCAAAGCGCAGATACGCAGTATTTT; CDR3: CASSLTTQSADTQYF; V: TRBV7-9; D: .; J: TRBJ2-3; size: .
DNA: TGTGCTAGTGGTCCCGGGACAGGGGGGGGGCAGTACTTC; CDR3: CASGPGTGGGQYF; V: TRBV12-5; D: TRBD1; J: TRBJ2-7; size: .
DNA: TGCGCCAGCAGCCAAGATGGGACAGGGGGCCGTGGCTACACCTTC; CDR3: CASSQDGTGGRGYTF; V: TRBV4-3; D: TRBD1; J: TRBJ1-2; size: .
DNA: TGTGCCAGCTCGCCTACTCGGGAGATGAACACTGAAGCTTTCTTT; CDR3: CASSPTREMNTEAFF; V: TRBV18; D: .; J: TRBJ1-1; size: .
DNA: TGTGCCAGCAGTACCACTTATCCTAGCGGGGGGATCAGCTCCTACAATGAGCAGTTCTTC; CDR3: CASSTTYPSGGISSYNEQFF; V: TRBV28; D: TRBD2; J: TRBJ2-1; size: .
DNA: TGTGCCAGCAGCTTGGCCTTGGGGGGGCAAGAGACCCAGTACTTC; CDR3: CASSLALGGQETQYF; V: TRBV5-4; D: TRBD2; J: TRBJ2-5; size: .
DNA: TGTGCCAGCAGCGTAGTTGGACAGGCCTATGAGCAGTTCTTC; CDR3: CASSVVGQAYEQFF; V: TRBV9; D: TRBD1; J: TRBJ2-1; size: .
DNA: TGTGCCAGCAGCTTAGCGGGTCAGGTGGGAAACATTCAGTACTTC; CDR3: CASSLAGQVGNIQYF; V: TRBV7-2; D: .; J: TRBJ2-4; size: .
DNA: TGTGCCAGTAGTACCCACGGGAACACTGAAGCTTTCTTT; CDR3: CASSTHGNTEAFF; V: TRBV19; D: .; J: TRBJ1-1; size: .
DNA: TGTGCCAGCAGAAGGGGACAGGTACTCAATCAGCCCCAGCATTTT; CDR3: CASRRGQVLNQPQHF; V: TRBV6-1; D: TRBD1; J: TRBJ1-5; size: .
DNA: TGTGCCAGCAGTTTAGGAGGGGGCTTCTCTGGAAACACCATATATTTT; CDR3: CASSLGGGFSGNTIYF; V: TRBV28; D: TRBD1; J: TRBJ1-3; size: .
DNA: TGTGCCAGCATCGCTCAGGGGGTTCCCACAGATACGCAGTATTTT; CDR3: CASIAQGVPTDTQYF; V: TRBV6-5; D: TRBD1; J: TRBJ2-3; size: .
DNA: TGTGCCAGCAGTTTAGGCGGGGAACGGTACTATGGCTACACCTTC; CDR3: CASSLGGERYYGYTF; V: TRBV27; D: .; J: TRBJ1-2; size: .
DNA: TGTGCCAGCAGCTTCAACTCAGGGGCCAGCAATCAGCCCCAGCATTTT; CDR3: CASSFNSGASNQPQHF; V: TRBV7-2; D: .; J: TRBJ1-5; size: .
DNA: TGTGCCAGCAGCGCCCTGGCGGGCCAACGGTACTTC; CDR3: CASSALAGQRYF; V: TRBV2; D: .; J: TRBJ2-4; size: .
DNA: TGTGCCAGTAATGATATCAGGGGGGCGCAGTATTTT; CDR3: CASNDIRGAQYF; V: TRBV19; D: .; J: TRBJ2-3; size: few
DNA: TGTGCCAGCAGTCCCTTACTAGCGGGGGGTCTTAACACCGGGGAGCTGTTTTTT; CDR3: CASSPLLAGGLNTGELFF; V: TRBV28; D: TRBD2; J: TRBJ2-2; size: .
DNA: TGTGCCAGCAGACCGGGACAGGATGGAGATACGCAGTATTTT; CDR3: CASRPGQDGDTQYF; V: TRBV6-1; D: TRBD1; J: TRBJ2-3; size: .
DNA: TGCGCCAGCAGCTCCCAAGCAGGGGGGACCACTGAAGCTTTCTTT; CDR3: CASSSQAGGTTEAFF; V: TRBV4-1; D: TRBD1; J: TRBJ1-1; size: .
DNA: TGTGCTAGCATCGACTTAGGACTCAATCAGCCCCAGCATTTT; CDR3: CASIDLGLNQPQHF; V: TRBV9; D: .; J: TRBJ1-5; size: .
DNA: TGTGCCAGCAGTTTATCGTCAGGATACTCCTACAATGAGCAGTTCTTC; CDR3: CASSLSSGYSYNEQFF; V: TRBV27; D: .; J: TRBJ2-1; size: .
DNA: TGTGCCGATGGAGCTCAAACTAGTATGGGCACAGATACGCAGTATTTT; CDR3: CADGAQTSMGTDTQYF; V: TRBV19; D: .; J: TRBJ2-3; size: .
DNA: TGCAGCGTTGTTCGGGGAGAGACCCAGTACTTC; CDR3: CSVVRGETQYF; V: TRBV29-1; D: .; J: TRBJ2-5; size: .
DNA: TGTGCCAGCAGCACCAACCTTGGACAGGCCGGAGAGACCCAGTACTTC; CDR3: CASSTNLGQAGETQYF; V: TRBV7-9; D: TRBD1; J: TRBJ2-5; size: .
DNA: TGTGCCAGCAGTGAATATTTGGGCAATTCACCCCTCCACTTT; CDR3: CASSEYLGNSPLHF; V: TRBV25-1; D: .; J: TRBJ1-6; size: .
DNA: TGTGCCAGCAGTGATCCTAGCGGGCTAGATACGCAGTATTTT; CDR3: CASSDPSGLDTQYF; V: TRBV25-1; D: TRBD2; J: TRBJ2-3; size: .
DNA: TGTGCCAGCAGTGTCGGGACAGAATCCTACGAGCAGTACTTC; CDR3: CASSVGTESYEQYF; V: TRBV6-1; D: TRBD1; J: TRBJ2-7; size: .
DNA: TGTGCCAGCAGTTTTACAGGGGTCAATCAGCCCCAGCATTTT; CDR3: CASSFTGVNQPQHF; V: TRBV7-8; D: TRBD1; J: TRBJ1-5; size: .
DNA: TGTGCCAGCAGGAAAGGATGGGCTGACAATCAGCCCCAGCATTTT; CDR3: CASRKGWADNQPQHF; V: TRBV27; D: .; J: TRBJ1-5; size: few
DNA: TGTGCCAGCAGCTTATCCAGCGGGGGGCCCCAAGAGACCCAGTACTTC; CDR3: CASSLSSGGPQETQYF; V: TRBV7-9; D: TRBD2; J: TRBJ2-5; size: .
DNA: TGCGCCAGCAGGGAAGGGACAGCGTCCTACAATGAGCAGTTCTTC; CDR3: CASREGTASYNEQFF; V: TRBV5-1; D: TRBD1; J: TRBJ2-1; size: few
DNA: TGTGCCAGCAGCTCGTTACTGGACAGAGCCTACGAGCAGTACTTC; CDR3: CASSSLLDRAYEQYF; V: TRBV7-9; D: .; J: TRBJ2-7; size: .
DNA: TGTGCCAGCAGTGAGGACAGGGGAACCGGGGAGCTGTTTTTT; CDR3: CASSEDRGTGELFF; V: TRBV2; D: TRBD1; J: TRBJ2-2; size: few
DNA: TGTGCCAGCAGTTCCGGGACAGGGATTAATTCACCCCTCCACTTT; CDR3: CASSSGTGINSPLHF; V: TRBV27; D: TRBD1; J: TRBJ1-6; size: few
DNA: TGCGCCAGCAGCCAAGCTCGGGGACAGGAGGTCGGCTACACCTTC; CDR3: CASSQARGQEVGYTF; V: TRBV4-1; D: TRBD1; J: TRBJ1-2; size: .
DNA: TGTGCCAGCAGTTTAATCCAGGCACCCGCCTACGAGCAGTACTTC; CDR3: CASSLIQAPAYEQYF; V: TRBV27; D: .; J: TRBJ2-7; size: .
DNA: TGTGCCAGTAGACAGGACAGCCAGAACACTGAAGCTTTCTTT; CDR3: CASRQDSQNTEAFF; V: TRBV19; D: .; J: TRBJ1-1; size: .
DNA: TGCGCCAGCAGCCACCTTCTCGTGGCGGGGGGGCCCTACGAGCAGTACTTC; CDR3: CASSHLLVAGGPYEQYF; V: TRBV4-1; D: TRBD2; J: TRBJ2-7; size: .
DNA: TGTGCCAGCAGCCAAGGGCCCCTTAGTCCAGCCAGGGGGCCTAAACAAGAGACCCAGTACTTC; CDR3: CASSQGPLSPARGPKQETQYF; V: TRBV4-2; D: TRBD1; J: TRBJ2-5; size: .